This TCR beta chain was profiled in a study of blood T cell repertoires in COVID-19. About the research overall: Acute-phase and convalescent COVID-19 samples originated in the United States, Italy and Spain.

The Seattle patients, enrolled during active infection, were followed longitudinally. This clone showed up just once. There are 15 residues in the CDR3. The ends were cut back, 3 bases at V and 0 bases at J, with 15 bases in the middle. From germline, CDR1 is DFQATT and CDR2 SNEGSKA (reference sequence). Original processing methods: Amplified reference gene primers provided the basis for estimating nucleated cell counts. Sequencing used immunoSEQ multiplex PCR; TCRdb keeps in-frame clones, though not all of them. The D gene and trimming were derived from the DNA, and the V and J assignments and clone size from that table. The data contain about 170,000 clones, about nine tenths of them singletons.

The receptor was derived from a man aged 18 to 35 with COVID-19, enrolled during active disease. The V call is TRBV20-1, the J call TRBJ2-7; possibly TRBD2 for D (6 bases). The sequenced sample consisted of peripheral blood. CDR3 in amino acids: CSASSWGEASYEQYF. Here the CDR3 DNA reads TGCAGTGCTAGTAGCTGGGGGGAGGCCTCCTACGAGCAGTACTTC.